This passage covers 24 T cell receptor beta chains from one sample sequenced in a study of CD8 T cells in ankylosing spondylitis. TCRdb ran MiXCR on the 5' RACE reads and lists one entry per CDR3 protein. The table includes 200,000 to 300,000 distinct CDR3 sequences, roughly a tenth detected once. Specimen: blood, either unsorted or a sorted T cell fraction (not recorded which). These receptors all come from a male donor with ankylosing spondylitis or in good health (not recorded which).

This clonotype was seen at least ten times. The rearrangement joins TRBV27 to TRBJ2-1; a weak D match, TRBD2 (5 bases). Germline V lookup: CDR1 MNHEY, CDR2 SMNVEV (reference sequence). The V end lost 5 bases, the J end lost 4 bases, and 12 bases lay between the germline ends. The CDR3 runs 14 residues. In DNA form, the CDR3 reads TGTGCCAGCAGTGTGGACTCGGATTACAATGAGCAGTTCTTC. Amino acid sequence: CASSVDSDYNEQFF.

This clonotype occurred a few times. V usage is TRBV6-2 or TRBV6-3 and J usage is TRBJ1-5; a weak D match, TRBD1 (6 bases). Germline lookup yields CDR1 MNHEY and CDR2 SVGEGT. Trimming removed 6 bases from V and 0 bases from J, with 27 bases in between. This CDR3 is 20 amino acids long. The CDR3 nucleotides are TGTGCCAGCAGGGCGGGTTCGTGGCCCCTTGACAGGTATAGCAATCAGCCCCAGCATTTT. Its protein product is CASRAGSWPLDRYSNQPQHF.

The chain is built from TRBV7-2 and TRBJ1-1; D perhaps matches TRBD1 (5 bases). Germline assignment: CDR1 SGHTA and CDR2 FQGNSA. The CDR3 sequence is 12 residues long. Trimming took off 4 bases at V and 8 bases at J, with 11 bases between the two ends. CDR3 region: CASSWAGYEAFF. DNA for the CDR3: TGTGCCAGCAGCTGGGCAGGGTACGAAGCTTTCTTT.

This clonotype was counted ten times or more. The chain links TRBV4-1 to TRBJ2-1; either TRBD1 or TRBD2 may supply D (6 bases each). The germline gives CDR1 MGHRA, CDR2 YSYEKL. The CDR3 totals 15 residues. The V gene lost 2 bases and the J gene lost 5 bases, with 13 bases spanning the gap. The DNA for the CDR3 is TGCGCCAGCAGCCAACCCACGGGGGCGGACAATGAGCAGTTCTTC. Its translation is CASSQPTGADNEQFF.

This clonotype was seen repeatedly, ten times or more. V usage is TRBV20-1 and J usage is TRBJ2-7; 7 bases agree with TRBD1. Unmatched junction bases numbered 6, after V lost 6 bases and J lost 1 base. CDR1 and CDR2 from the germline V gene are DFQATT and SNEGSKA (reference sequence). The CDR3 is 13 residues long. CDR3 sequence (DNA): TGCAGTGCCGGTAAGACAGGGTCCTACGAGCAGTACTTC. This encodes CSAGKTGSYEQYF.

This clonotype was seen repeatedly, ten times or more. The chain couples TRBV12-3 or TRBV12-4 to TRBJ1-2, with D uncertain. The CDR3 is made up of 14 amino acids. V lost 3 bases to trimming and J lost 2 bases, with 10 bases between them. The CDR3, as DNA: TGTGCCAGCAGTTTCGCAGCTGGCAACTATGGCTACACCTTC. Translation: CASSFAAGNYGYTF.

The chain recombines TRBV6-6 with TRBJ2-5; D is ambiguous. Per germline, CDR1 MNHNY and CDR2 SVGAGI (reference sequence). V shed 8 bases and J shed 5 bases, with 9 bases lying between them. This CDR3 contains 11 residues. CDR3 protein: CASHQGETQYF. CDR3 in DNA: TGTGCCAGCCACCAAGGCGAGACCCAGTACTTC.

Only a few counts were recorded for this clonotype. The CDR3 loop reads CASSLGRGRALTGELFF. The CDR3 region has the DNA TGTGCCAGCAGCTTAGGCCGCGGACGGGCCCTCACCGGGGAGCTGTTTTTT. The rearrangement links TRBV13 to TRBJ2-2; D gene ambiguous. V lost 0 bases to trimming and J lost 4 bases, with 15 bases between them. CDR1 and CDR2 (germline): PRHDT, FYEKMQ (reference sequence). There are 17 residues in the CDR3.

This clonotype showed up many times. The rearrangement joins TRBV20-1 to TRBJ2-1; D perhaps matches TRBD2 (5 bases). The CDR3 length is 14 residues. Germline values: CDR1 DFQATT, CDR2 SNEGSKA (reference sequence). The V end lost 5 bases, the J end lost 2 bases, and 13 bases lay between the germline ends. This CDR3 is CSAPDVEAYNEQFF. The DNA for the CDR3 is TGCAGTGCTCCTGATGTGGAGGCCTACAATGAGCAGTTCTTC.

This clonotype has a count of ten or more. The chain joins TRBV6-5 to TRBJ2-7; TRBD1 might be the D (6 bases). CDR1 is MNHEY and CDR2 is SVGAGI in the germline V gene. This CDR3 has 15 residues. Deletions cut 0 bases from V and 3 bases from J, with 12 bases between. CDR3 sequence: CASSYSISGVYEQYF. The CDR3 DNA reads TGTGCCAGCAGTTACTCGATATCAGGGGTCTACGAGCAGTACTTC.

The chain employs TRBV7-8 and TRBJ2-3; D is unresolved. The CDR3 consists of 13 residues. Germline values: CDR1 SGHVS, CDR2 FQNEAQ. The V and J ends lost 6 bases and 0 bases respectively, with 7 bases between them. CDR3 residues: CASRHGSTDTQYF. In DNA form, the CDR3 reads TGTGCCAGCAGACACGGGAGCACAGATACGCAGTATTTT. Using reference TRBV7-8 and TRBJ2-3 for the parts outside the CDR3, the full variable domain is GAGVSQSPRYKVAKRGQDVALRCDPISGHVSLFWYQQALGQGPEFLTYFQNEAQLDKSGLPSDRFFAERPEGSVSTLKIQRTQQEDSAVYLCASRHGSTDTQYFGPGTRLTVL.

This clonotype was recorded many times. The V gene is TRBV18, the J gene TRBJ1-4; no reliable D call. Germline CDR1 reads KGHSH; CDR2 reads LQKENI. V dropped 0 bases and J dropped 5 bases, with 10 bases sitting between them. The CDR3 length is 15 residues. CDR3 protein: CASSPPEAGNEKLFF. CDR3 DNA sequence: TGTGCCAGCTCACCACCGGAAGCCGGGAATGAAAAACTGTTTTTT.

This clonotype was found many times. The chain recombines TRBV5-1 with TRBJ2-7, with TRBD1 identical over 7 bases. CDR3 length equals 17 residues. CDR1 SGHRS and CDR2 YFSETQ come from the germline V gene. V dropped 4 bases and J dropped 4; count of bases not matched to a gene: 17. The DNA of the CDR3 is TGCGCCAGCAGCCCTCAATTCGGGACAGTATCTCCTTACGAGCAGTACTTC. It yields the protein CASSPQFGTVSPYEQYF.

This clonotype showed up many times. The rearrangement links TRBV2 to TRBJ2-7; D unresolved. Germline V gene lookup returns CDR1 SNHLY and CDR2 FYNNEI. The CDR3 is made up of 12 amino acids. Trimming cost V 8 bases and J 2 bases, with 10 bases left between them. CDR3 in DNA: TGTGCCAGCGGGTCGCTGGCCTACGAGCAGTACTTC. It translates to CASGSLAYEQYF.

The chain has TRBV30 and TRBJ2-1, with D unclear. V was shortened by 0 bases and J by 6 bases, with 6 bases between the two germline ends. CDR1 is GTSNPN, CDR2 SVGIG, per germline (reference sequence). The CDR3 has 12 amino acids. In nucleotides, the CDR3 is TGTGCCTGGAGTGTAGGGTCCAATGAGCAGTTCTTC. Translation gives CAWSVGSNEQFF.

This clonotype was picked up many times. The chain joins TRBV5-1 to TRBJ2-3; tentatively, D is TRBD1 (8 bases). Germline CDR1 SGHRS, CDR2 YFSETQ. Trimming took 5 bases from V and 9 from J, leaving 28 bases between them. The CDR3 contains 17 residues. The CDR3: CASRPPTGGVADGTQYF. Written as DNA, the CDR3 is TGCGCCAGCAGACCTCCTACAGGGGGGGTTGCCGACGGGACGCAGTATTTT.

This clonotype was detected only once. The J gene is TRBJ1-4, the V gene TRBV4-2, with no clear D. Trimming shortened V by 1 base and J by 0 bases, and 9 bases separated the two germline ends. Germline V gene sequence: CDR1 LGHNA, CDR2 YNFKEQ. The CDR3 covers 16 residues. The CDR3 DNA reads TGTGCCAGCAGCCAAGTACCGGCCGCAACTAATGAAAAACTGTTTTTT. It is translated as CASSQVPAATNEKLFF.

At least ten counts were recorded for this clonotype. V is TRBV13 and J is TRBJ2-7; D gene uncertain. The CDR3 sequence is 15 residues long. V gave up 4 bases and J gave up 3 bases, with 16 bases separating them. From germline, CDR1 is PRHDT and CDR2 FYEKMQ (reference sequence). CDR3 region: CASSSVRTTSYEQYF. In nucleotides, the CDR3 is TGTGCCAGCAGCTCGGTGCGGACGACGAGCTACGAGCAGTACTTC.

In nucleotides, the CDR3 is TGTGCCAGCAGCCCCCTTGGGGGGGATGAGCAGTTCTTC. Protein product: CASSPLGGDEQFF. The chain has TRBV13 and TRBJ2-1; 7 bases are shared with TRBD2. The germline CDR1 and CDR2 sequences are PRHDT and FYEKMQ (reference sequence). CDR3 length: 13 residues. Trimming at V came to 5 bases and at J to 8 bases, leaving 6 bases not matched to a gene.

This clonotype was recorded many times. V usage is TRBV12-3 or TRBV12-4 and J usage is TRBJ2-7, with 8 bases matching TRBD1. The CDR3 has 16 amino acids. Unmatched junction bases numbered 9, after V lost 4 bases and J lost 1 base. The CDR3 bases are TGTGCCAGCAGTTCGTCCAGGACAGGGCCATCCTACGAGCAGTACTTC. This codes for CASSSSRTGPSYEQYF.

Here the CDR3 DNA reads TGTGCCTGTACGACAGGGCTCGAGCAGTACTTC. This encodes CACTTGLEQYF. This chain connects TRBV30 to TRBJ2-7; 7 bases are a match to TRBD1. The length of the CDR3 is 11 residues. The V gene's germline CDR1 is GTSNPN and CDR2 SVGIG (reference sequence). V was clipped by 6 bases and J by 6 bases; unmatched bases: 5. The full variable domain, completed using reference TRBV30 and TRBJ2-7, is SQTIHQWPATLVQPVGSPLSLECTVEGTSNPNLYWYRQAAGRGLQLLFYSVGIGQISSEVPQNLSASRPQDRQFILSSKKLLLSDSGFYLCACTTGLEQYFGPGTRLTVT.

This clonotype was observed at least ten times. The genes are TRBV10-3 and TRBJ2-7, with TRBD2 matching 13 bases. Germline-derived CDR1 and CDR2 are ENHRY and SYGVKD. J was trimmed by 5 bases and V by 2 bases; bases with no gene match: 3. This CDR3 comprises 15 residues. The CDR3 spells CAISEEGLAGNEQYF. The CDR3 region has the DNA TGTGCCATCAGTGAGGAGGGACTAGCGGGAAACGAGCAGTACTTC.

J is TRBJ2-7 and V is TRBV4-2; 10 bases line up with TRBD2. CDR1 and CDR2 from the germline V gene are LGHNA and YNFKEQ. V trimming: 8 bases; J trimming: 0 bases; junction bases outside the gene matches: 10. CDR3 length equals 16 residues. The CDR3 spells CASGRGLASTSYEQYF. The CDR3 DNA sequence: TGTGCCAGCGGCCGGGGACTAGCGAGCACCTCCTACGAGCAGTACTTC.

On this clonotype: At one end the junction does not follow the germline gene, possibly because of a read error. V is TRBV6-5 and J is TRBJ2-1; TRBD2 aligns across 16 bases. The CDR3 is 19 amino acids. The germline V gene has CDR1 MNHEY and CDR2 SVGAGI. CDR3 loop: CANSFIGTSGGASYNEQFF. The CDR3, as DNA: TGTGCCAACAGTTTCATCGGGACTAGCGGGGGGGCCTCCTACAATGAGCAGTTCTTC.